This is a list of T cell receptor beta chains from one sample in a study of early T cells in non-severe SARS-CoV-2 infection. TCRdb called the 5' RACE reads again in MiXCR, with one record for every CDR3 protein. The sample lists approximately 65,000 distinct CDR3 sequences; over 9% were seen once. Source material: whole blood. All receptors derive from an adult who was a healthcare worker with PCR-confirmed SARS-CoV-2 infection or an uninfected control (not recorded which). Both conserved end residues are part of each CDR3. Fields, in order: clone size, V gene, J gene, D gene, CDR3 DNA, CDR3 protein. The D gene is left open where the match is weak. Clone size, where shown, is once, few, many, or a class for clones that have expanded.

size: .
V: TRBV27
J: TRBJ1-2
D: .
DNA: TGTGCCAGCAGTTTATCAGTACCCCCGGTAGGCTACACCTTC
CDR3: CASSLSVPPVGYTF

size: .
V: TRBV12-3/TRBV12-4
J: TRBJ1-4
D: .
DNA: TGTGCCAGCAGTTTGACAGGTTATAATGAAAAACTGTTTTTT
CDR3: CASSLTGYNEKLFF

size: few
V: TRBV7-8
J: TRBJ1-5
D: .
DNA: TGTGCCAGCAGCGGACGGACGGATTATAGCAATCAGCCCCAGCATTTT
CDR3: CASSGRTDYSNQPQHF

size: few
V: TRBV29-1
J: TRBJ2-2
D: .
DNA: TGCACCTGCTTGCTGAACACCGGGGAGCTGTTTTTT
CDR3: CTCLLNTGELFF

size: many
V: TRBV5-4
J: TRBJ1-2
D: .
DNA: TGTGCCAGCAGCTTGGTCCAGGGTTATGGCTACACCTTC
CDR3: CASSLVQGYGYTF

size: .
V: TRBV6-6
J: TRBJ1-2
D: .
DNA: TGTGCCAGCAGTCCAAACCCAGGTGGCTACACCTTC
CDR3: CASSPNPGGYTF

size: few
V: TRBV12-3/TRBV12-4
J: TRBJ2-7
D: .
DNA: TGTGCCAGCAGTTTAGGGCTCTACGAGCAGTACTTC
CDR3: CASSLGLYEQYF

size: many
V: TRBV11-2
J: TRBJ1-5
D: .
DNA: TGTGCCAGCAGCTTGGGGGATCAGCCCCAGCATTTT
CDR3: CASSLGDQPQHF

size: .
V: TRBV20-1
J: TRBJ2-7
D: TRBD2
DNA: TGCAGTGCTAGATCCTCTAGCGGGGGGTACTACGAGCAGTACTTC
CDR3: CSARSSSGGYYEQYF

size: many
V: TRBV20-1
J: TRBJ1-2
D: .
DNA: TGCAGTGCTGGAGCTGCCGGGCTCTATGGCTACACCTTC
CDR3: CSAGAAGLYGYTF

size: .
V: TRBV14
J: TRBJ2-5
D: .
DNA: TGTGCCAGCAGCCAAAGATCCGGATTTCACCAGTACTTC
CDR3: CASSQRSGFHQYF

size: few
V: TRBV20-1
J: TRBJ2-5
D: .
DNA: TGCAGTGCTAGGGTCGGCGGGGGCTTCCAAGAGACCCAGTACTTC
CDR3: CSARVGGGFQETQYF

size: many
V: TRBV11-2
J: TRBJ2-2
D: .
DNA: TGTGCCAGCAGCTCCGAGGCGAACACCGGGGAGCTGTTTTTT
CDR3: CASSSEANTGELFF

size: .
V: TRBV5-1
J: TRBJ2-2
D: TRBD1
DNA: TGCGCCAGCAGCTTGGCCAGACAGGGACCGCTTGGAGGGGAGCTGTTTTTT
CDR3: CASSLARQGPLGGELFF

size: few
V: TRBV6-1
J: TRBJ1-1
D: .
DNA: TGTGCCAGCAGTGAACACCGGGGGAGGACTGAAGCTTTCTTT
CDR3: CASSEHRGRTEAFF

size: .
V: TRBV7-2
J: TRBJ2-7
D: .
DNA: TGTGCCAGCAGCTTCTCCATTGCGGCAACCTACGAGCAGTACTTC
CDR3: CASSFSIAATYEQYF

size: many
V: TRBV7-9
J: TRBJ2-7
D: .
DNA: TGTGCCAGCAGCTTGAGTAACGAGCAGTACTTC
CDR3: CASSLSNEQYF

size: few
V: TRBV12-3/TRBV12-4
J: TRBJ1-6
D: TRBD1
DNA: TGTGCCAGCAGTTTGGGGACAGGGGCAAACTCACCCCTCCATTTT
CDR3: CASSLGTGANSPLHF

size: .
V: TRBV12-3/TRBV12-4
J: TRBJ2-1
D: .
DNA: TGTGCCAGCAGGAGGGTTGGTGAGCAGTTCTTC
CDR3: CASRRVGEQFF

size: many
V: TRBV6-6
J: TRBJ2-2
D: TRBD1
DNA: TGTGCCAGCAGTTACTCGGGACAGTACACCGGGGAGCTGTTTTTT
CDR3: CASSYSGQYTGELFF

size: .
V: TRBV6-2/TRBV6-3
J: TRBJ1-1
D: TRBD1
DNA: TGTGCCAGCAGCCGGGACAGGGGAGCTTTCTTT
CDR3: CASSRDRGAFF

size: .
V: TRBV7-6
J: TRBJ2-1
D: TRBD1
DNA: TGTGCCAGCAGCTTATATGGACAGGGCTTATACAATGAGCAGTTCTTC
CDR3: CASSLYGQGLYNEQFF

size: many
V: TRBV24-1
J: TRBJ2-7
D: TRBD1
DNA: TGTGCCACCGTAGAGGGACAGGGCCCTTACGAGCAGTACTTC
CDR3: CATVEGQGPYEQYF

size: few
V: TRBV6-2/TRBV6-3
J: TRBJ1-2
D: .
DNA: TGTGCCAGCAGTTCGATCGGCCTCTATGGCTACACCTTC
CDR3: CASSSIGLYGYTF

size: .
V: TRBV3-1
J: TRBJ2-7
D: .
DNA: TGTGCCAGCAGCCTCCAAGGTACTCACTACGAGCAGTACTTC
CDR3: CASSLQGTHYEQYF

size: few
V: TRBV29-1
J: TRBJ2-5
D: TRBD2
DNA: TGCAGCGTTGAAGAGTCTTGGACTAGCAGAGAGACCCAGTACTTC
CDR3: CSVEESWTSRETQYF

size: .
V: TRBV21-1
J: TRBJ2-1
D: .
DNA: TGTGCCAGCAAGGGACAGGGCTACAATGAGCAGTTCTTC
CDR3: CASKGQGYNEQFF